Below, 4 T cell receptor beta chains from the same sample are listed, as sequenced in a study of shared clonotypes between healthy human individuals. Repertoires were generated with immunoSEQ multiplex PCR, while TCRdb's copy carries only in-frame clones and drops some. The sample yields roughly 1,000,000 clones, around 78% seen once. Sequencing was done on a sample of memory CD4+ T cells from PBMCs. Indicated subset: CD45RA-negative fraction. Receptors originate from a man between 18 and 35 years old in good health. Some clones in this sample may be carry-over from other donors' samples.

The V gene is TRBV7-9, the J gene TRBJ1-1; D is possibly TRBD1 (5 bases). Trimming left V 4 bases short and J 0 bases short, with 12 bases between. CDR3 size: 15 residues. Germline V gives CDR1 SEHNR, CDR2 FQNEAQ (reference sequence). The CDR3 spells CASSSGTRMNTEAFF. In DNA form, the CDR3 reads TGTGCCAGCAGCTCCGGGACCAGGATGAACACTGAAGCTTTCTTT.

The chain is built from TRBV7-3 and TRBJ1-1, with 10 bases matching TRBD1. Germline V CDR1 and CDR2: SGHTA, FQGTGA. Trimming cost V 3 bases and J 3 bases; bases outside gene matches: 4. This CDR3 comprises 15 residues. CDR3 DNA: TGTGCCAGCAGCTTGACCGACAGGGGGCACACTGAAGCTTTCTTT. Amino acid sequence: CASSLTDRGHTEAFF.

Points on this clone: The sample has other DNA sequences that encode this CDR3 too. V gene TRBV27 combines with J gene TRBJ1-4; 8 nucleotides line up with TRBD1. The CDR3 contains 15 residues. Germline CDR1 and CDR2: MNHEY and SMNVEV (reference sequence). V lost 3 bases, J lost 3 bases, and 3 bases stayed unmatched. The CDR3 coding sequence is TGTGCCAGCAGTTTTACAGGGGGGCCTAATGAAAAACTGTTTTTT. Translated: CASSFTGGPNEKLFF. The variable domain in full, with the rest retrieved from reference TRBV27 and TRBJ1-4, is EAQVTQNPRYLITVTGKKLTVTCSQNMNHEYMSWYRQDPGLGLRQIYYSMNVEVTDKGDVPEGYKVSRKEKRNFPLILESPSPNQTSLYFCASSFTGGPNEKLFFGSGTQLSVL.

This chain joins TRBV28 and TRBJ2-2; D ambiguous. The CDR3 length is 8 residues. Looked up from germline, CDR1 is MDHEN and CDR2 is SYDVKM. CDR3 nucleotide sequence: TGTGACACCGGGGAGCTGTTTTTT. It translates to CDTGELFF. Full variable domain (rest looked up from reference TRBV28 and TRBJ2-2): DVKVTQSSRYLVKRTGEKVFLECVQDMDHENMFWYRQDPGLGLRLIYFSYDVKMKEKGDIPEGYSVSREKKERFSLILESASTNQTSMYLCDTGELFFGEGSRLTVL.